These 30 T cell receptor beta chains were all obtained from the same sample, sequenced in a study of blood T cell repertoires in COVID-19. Profiling relied on immunoSEQ multiplex PCR, and the TCRdb table lists in-frame clones only, not all of them. This table has about 120,000 clones, less than 95% appearing once. The sample consisted of peripheral blood. The receptors come from a human donor with active COVID-19. The donor label of this sample is uncertain.

The chain employs TRBV10-2 and TRBJ2-7, with D perhaps TRBD2 (6 bases). CDR1 and CDR2 from the germline V gene are WSHSY and SAAADI. The V gene lost 6 bases and the J gene lost 0 bases, with 9 bases spanning the gap. The CDR3 loop spans 13 amino acids. In nucleotides, the CDR3 is TGCGCCAGCAGGGCGGGGAACTCCTACGAGCAGTACTTC. It encodes CASRAGNSYEQYF.

This chain connects TRBV7-9 to TRBJ1-2; 10 positions match TRBD1. Germline CDR1 and CDR2: SEHNR and FQNEAQ (reference sequence). CDR3 length equals 17 residues. V shed 5 bases and J 4 bases; nucleotides not matched to a gene: 13. The CDR3 protein is CASSAKDRGGSIYGYTF. The CDR3 nucleotides are TGTGCCAGCAGCGCCAAGGACAGGGGGGGAAGTATCTATGGCTACACCTTC.

This chain links TRBV30 with TRBJ1-2; 9 positions agree with TRBD1. This CDR3 comprises 11 residues. J lost 5 bases, V lost 7 bases, and 2 bases had no gene match. Germline lookup yields CDR1 GTSNPN and CDR2 SVGIG (reference sequence). CDR3 sequence (DNA): TGTGCCTCAGGACAGGGGTATGGCTACACCTTC. Encoded protein: CASGQGYGYTF.

The V call is TRBV19, the J call TRBJ2-2; 8 bases match TRBD1. The ends lost 6 bases at V and 1 base at J; junction bases unmatched: 7. Germline V lookup: CDR1 LNHDA, CDR2 SQIVND (reference sequence). The CDR3 length is 16 residues. The CDR3 loop is CASRPAGTGNTGELFF. Written as DNA, the CDR3 is TGTGCCAGTAGACCAGCCGGGACAGGGAACACCGGGGAGCTGTTTTTT.

This clone was counted only a few times. This rearrangement joins TRBV20-1 to TRBJ2-1, with unresolved D. The CDR3 runs to 11 residues. Germline assignment: CDR1 DFQATT and CDR2 SNEGSKA (reference sequence). V was pared by 0 bases and J by 10 bases, with 7 bases between. The CDR3 coding sequence is TGCAGTGCTAGAGAGACTTGGGAGCAGTTCTTC. This sequence encodes CSARETWEQFF.

The chain uses TRBV19 and TRBJ2-3, with TRBD2 identical over 11 bases. The CDR3 extends over 15 amino acids. V lost 6 bases, J lost 3 bases, and 5 bases stayed unmatched. Germline V gene data show CDR1 as LNHDA and CDR2 as SQIVND (reference sequence). CDR3 DNA sequence: TGTGCCAGTAGAACTAGCGGGGGAGATACAGATACGCAGTATTTT. Its translation: CASRTSGGDTDTQYF.

The rearrangement joins TRBV5-1 to TRBJ2-2; 10 bases agree with TRBD2. CDR1 is SGHRS and CDR2 is YFSETQ in the germline V gene. Trimming took 6 bases from V and 4 from J; bases not matched to a gene: 15. The CDR3 length is 18 residues. The CDR3 spells CASMTPRSGGAITGELFF. The CDR3 nucleotides read TGCGCCAGCATGACCCCGCGCAGCGGGGGGGCCATCACCGGGGAGCTGTTTTTT.

The chain uses TRBV6-2 or TRBV6-3 and TRBJ2-7; 7 bases are shared with TRBD2. J was trimmed by 0 bases and V by 4 bases; bases with no gene match: 3. The CDR3 has 14 residues. Germline CDR1 MNHEY, CDR2 SVGEGT. The CDR3 is CASSLGGHSYEQYF. CDR3 bases: TGTGCCAGCAGTTTGGGAGGGCACTCCTACGAGCAGTACTTC.

This chain joins TRBV28 and TRBJ2-7, with no clear D. Germline CDR1 is MDHEN and CDR2 is SYDVKM. This CDR3 spans 13 amino acids. With 2 bases removed from V and 0 bases from J, the gap between germline ends came to 5 bases. CDR3: CASSLTGSYEQYF. CDR3 DNA sequence: TGTGCCAGCAGTTTAACCGGCTCCTACGAGCAGTACTTC.

This clone was found once. CDR3 sequence (DNA): TGTGCCAGCAGCGCTAGCGGGGGGCGTGCCAATGAGCAGTTCTTC. It is translated as CASSASGGRANEQFF. The chain uses TRBV2 and TRBJ2-1; the match to TRBD2 covers 11 bases. CDR1 SNHLY and CDR2 FYNNEI come from the germline V gene. Trimming took 6 bases from V and 6 from J; bases not matched to a gene: 7. The CDR3 covers 15 residues.

The chain is built from TRBV9 and TRBJ2-1; maybe TRBD2 (5 bases). The germline CDR1 and CDR2 sequences are SGDLS and YYNGEE. This CDR3 spans 19 amino acids. Trimming left V 2 bases short and J 1 base short, with 22 bases between. CDR3 region: CASSVFVWAPGTSYNEQFF. The CDR3 coding sequence is TGTGCCAGCAGCGTTTTCGTGTGGGCCCCGGGAACTTCCTACAATGAGCAGTTCTTC.

This clone was observed a single time. The gene calls are TRBV27 and TRBJ1-4; D is uncertain. V was cut by 4 bases and J by 4 bases, with 7 bases left in between. The CDR3 contains 13 residues. Germline V gene lookup returns CDR1 MNHEY and CDR2 SMNVEV (reference sequence). The CDR3 reads CASSSVGNEKLFF. The CDR3 DNA reads as TGTGCCAGCAGTTCGGTCGGTAATGAAAAACTGTTTTTT.

CDR3 in amino acids: CASSLNGLEAFF. In DNA, the CDR3 is TGCGCCAGCAGCTTGAATGGGCTCGAAGCTTTCTTT. The V gene is TRBV5-1, the J gene TRBJ1-1; D not resolved. Germline CDR1 is SGHRS and CDR2 is YFSETQ. V was trimmed by 1 base and J by 8 bases, leaving 9 bases between them. This CDR3 region has 12 residues.

V usage is TRBV6-2 or TRBV6-3 and J usage is TRBJ1-2; a possible D gene is TRBD1 (6 bases). The CDR3 extends over 14 amino acids. Trimming shortened V by 6 bases and J by 8 bases, and 19 bases separated the two germline ends. Germline loops: CDR1 MNHEY, CDR2 SVGEGT. The CDR3 DNA reads as TGTGCCAGCAGCTCACTACAGGGTTCTGGAGGCTACACCTTC. Translation: CASSSLQGSGGYTF.

The rearrangement links TRBV19 to TRBJ2-5; perhaps TRBD2 as D (6 bases). From germline, CDR1 is LNHDA and CDR2 SQIVND (reference sequence). CDR3 size: 15 residues. The DNA of the CDR3 is TGTGCGTCCTCGAGGGTTTACGGGGGACAAGAGACCCAGTACTTC. Translating gives CASSRVYGGQETQYF.

The chain couples TRBV9 to TRBJ2-7, with TRBD2 identical over 7 bases. V lost 7 bases and J lost 2; bases outside the gene matches: 6. The CDR3 sequence is 13 residues long. In germline, CDR1 is SGDLS, CDR2 YYNGEE. The CDR3 protein is CASGGLSTYEQYF. Here the CDR3 DNA reads TGTGCCAGCGGGGGACTATCAACCTACGAGCAGTACTTC.

The V call is TRBV5-1, the J call TRBJ1-2; weak D call: TRBD1 (6 bases). This CDR3 is 18 amino acids long. The germline V gene has CDR1 SGHRS and CDR2 YFSETQ. Trimming took 0 bases from V and 8 from J, leaving 26 bases between them. The CDR3 DNA sequence: TGCGCCAGCAGCTTGGCCCCGGCTACAGGGCAGGCGGTGAGGGGCTACACCTTC. Protein sequence: CASSLAPATGQAVRGYTF.

The genes are TRBV2 and TRBJ1-6; 7 nucleotides align to TRBD1. V was clipped by 6 bases and J by 10 bases; unmatched bases: 6. The germline V gene has CDR1 SNHLY and CDR2 FYNNEI. CDR3 length: 13 residues. The CDR3 DNA is TGTGCCAGCAGGCTAACAGGGGAATCACCCCTCCACTTT. This sequence encodes CASRLTGESPLHF.

The chain joins TRBV5-1 to TRBJ1-1; possible D gene TRBD1, 5 bases. In germline, CDR1 is SGHRS, CDR2 YFSETQ. CDR3 length: 15 amino acids. Trimming left V 0 bases short and J 0 bases short, with 9 bases between. The CDR3 DNA reads as TGCGCCAGCAGCTTGGCCCCGGGGGTGAACACTGAAGCTTTCTTT. Translating it yields CASSLAPGVNTEAFF.

V usage is TRBV5-1 and J usage is TRBJ2-7; D not resolved. The germline V gene encodes CDR1 SGHRS and CDR2 YFSETQ. The CDR3 consists of 14 residues. V was pared by 5 bases and J by 2 bases, with 14 bases between. CDR3 amino acids: CASSYTTAAYEQYF. CDR3 DNA sequence: TGCGCCAGCAGTTATACTACGGCCGCCTACGAGCAGTACTTC.

V gene TRBV15 combines with J gene TRBJ1-4; tentatively, D is TRBD1 (6 bases). Germline V gives CDR1 LNHNV, CDR2 YYDKDF (reference sequence). Trimming took 0 bases from V and 6 from J, leaving 11 bases between them. This CDR3 comprises 15 residues. This chain's CDR3 is CATSRDVTGYEKLFF. The CDR3 bases are TGTGCCACCAGCAGAGATGTCACAGGGTATGAAAAACTGTTTTTT.

V is TRBV6-5 and J is TRBJ1-5, with no clear D. The germline V gene encodes CDR1 MNHEY and CDR2 SVGAGI. Trimming took 0 bases from V and 1 from J, leaving 7 bases between them. The CDR3 totals 15 residues. As DNA, the CDR3 is TGTGCCAGCAGTTACTCGTTCAGGAGCAATCAGCCCCAGCATTTT. Residues: CASSYSFRSNQPQHF.

The chain has TRBV29-1 and TRBJ2-7; 11 bases map to TRBD2. Germline V gene lookup returns CDR1 SQVTM and CDR2 ANQGSEA. CDR3 length equals 14 residues. V dropped 6 bases and J dropped 0; count of bases not matched to a gene: 4. In DNA form, the CDR3 reads TGCAGCGTGGCGGGACTAGCGGACTCCTACGAGCAGTACTTC. Translated: CSVAGLADSYEQYF.

Only a few counts were recorded for this clone. V gene TRBV24-1 combines with J gene TRBJ1-2, with 7 bases fitting TRBD1. The germline CDR1 and CDR2 sequences are KGHDR and SFDVKD. The CDR3 consists of 16 residues. V gave up 7 bases and J gave up 6 bases; unmatched junction bases: 16. The CDR3 DNA reads as TGTGCCACCAGGAAAAGACAGGGAATCATTGGAAATGGCTACACCTTC. Translating it yields CATRKRQGIIGNGYTF.

V is TRBV28 and J is TRBJ2-7; 8 bases align to TRBD1. The germline V gene encodes CDR1 MDHEN and CDR2 SYDVKM. This CDR3 comprises 15 residues. J gave up 3 bases and V 5 bases, and 9 bases lay outside the gene matches. CDR3 loop: CASSLTGTGLYEQYF. The CDR3 DNA reads TGTGCCAGCAGTCTAACCGGGACAGGTCTCTACGAGCAGTACTTC.

As concerns this clone: Other DNA sequences in the sample encode the same CDR3. The V gene is TRBV30, the J gene TRBJ1-1, with D possibly TRBD1 on 6 matching bases. Germline CDR1 reads GTSNPN; CDR2 reads SVGIG (reference sequence). CDR3 length: 13 residues. Trimming left V 3 bases short and J 1 base short, with 9 bases between. CDR3 DNA: TGTGCCTGGAGCCCGGGACAGAACACTGAAGCTTTCTTT. It specifies CAWSPGQNTEAFF.

This clone was recorded once. The chain employs TRBV2 and TRBJ1-1, with 12 bases aligning to TRBD1. Germline V CDR1 and CDR2: SNHLY, FYNNEI. The V gene end was trimmed by 7 bases and the J gene end by 0 bases; junction bases not matched to a gene: 9. The CDR3 covers 17 residues. DNA of the CDR3: TGTGCCAGCACCCCTAGGGACAGGGGGCTCATGAACACTGAAGCTTTCTTT. Translating gives CASTPRDRGLMNTEAFF.

The chain employs TRBV27 and TRBJ2-1, with 7 bases fitting TRBD2. The germline CDR1 and CDR2 sequences are MNHEY and SMNVEV (reference sequence). The V segment lost 6 bases and the J segment 0 bases; nucleotides outside the gene matches: 5. CDR3 length: 15 residues. This CDR3 reads CASRLGGSSYNEQFF. CDR3 bases: TGTGCCAGCAGACTGGGGGGGAGCTCCTACAATGAGCAGTTCTTC.

V is TRBV25-1 and J is TRBJ2-5, with D maybe TRBD2 (5 bases). V was shortened by 4 bases and J by 5 bases, with 11 bases between the two germline ends. Germline values: CDR1 MGHDK, CDR2 SYGVNS. The CDR3 consists of 13 residues. The CDR3 nucleotides are TGTGCCAGCAGTGGGGCGGGCCGGGAGACCCAGTACTTC. Amino acids: CASSGAGRETQYF.

The chain carries TRBV7-2 and TRBJ1-2, with 7 nucleotides matching TRBD1. With 5 bases clipped from V and 8 bases from J, the junction kept 11 bases outside the gene matches. The germline gives CDR1 SGHTA, CDR2 FQGNSA. This CDR3 region has 14 residues. CDR3 in DNA: TGTGCCAGCAGCCCCGGGACAGCCCAGCGGGGCTACACCTTC. Translation gives CASSPGTAQRGYTF.